This T cell receptor beta chain was recovered during a study of shared clonotypes between healthy human individuals. Findings and caveats of the study: Sampling covered nothing but blood. Tissue TCR repertoires likely differ from those found in blood. It was the non-shared clonotypes that had lower generation probabilities than clonotypes shared by all four donors. Clonotype sharing across several donors was observed for around 5% of naive CD4 clonotypes.

The assay was immunoSEQ multiplex PCR, and TCRdb's table has in-frame clones only and misses some. The sample lists about 590,000 clones; roughly 95% were seen once. It was CD45RO-negative cells, positively selected for CCR7, that made up naive CD8 cells, with terminally differentiated effector memory CD45RA+ cells excluded. Note on this clone: Its cognate antigen is unknown.

The clonotype comes from a woman aged 25 to 45 in good health. The sequenced material came from naive CD8+ T cells sorted from blood.

Written as DNA, the CDR3 is TGTGCCAGCAGCTTAGCTACTGACAGGCTTGGCGGTGGCTACACCTTC. Translating it yields CASSLATDRLGGGYTF. V and J are TRBV11-2 and TRBJ1-2; a possible D gene is TRBD1 (6 bases). This CDR3 has 16 residues. V shed 1 base and J shed 7 bases, with 19 bases lying between them. CDR1 is SGHAT and CDR2 is FQNNGV in the germline V gene.